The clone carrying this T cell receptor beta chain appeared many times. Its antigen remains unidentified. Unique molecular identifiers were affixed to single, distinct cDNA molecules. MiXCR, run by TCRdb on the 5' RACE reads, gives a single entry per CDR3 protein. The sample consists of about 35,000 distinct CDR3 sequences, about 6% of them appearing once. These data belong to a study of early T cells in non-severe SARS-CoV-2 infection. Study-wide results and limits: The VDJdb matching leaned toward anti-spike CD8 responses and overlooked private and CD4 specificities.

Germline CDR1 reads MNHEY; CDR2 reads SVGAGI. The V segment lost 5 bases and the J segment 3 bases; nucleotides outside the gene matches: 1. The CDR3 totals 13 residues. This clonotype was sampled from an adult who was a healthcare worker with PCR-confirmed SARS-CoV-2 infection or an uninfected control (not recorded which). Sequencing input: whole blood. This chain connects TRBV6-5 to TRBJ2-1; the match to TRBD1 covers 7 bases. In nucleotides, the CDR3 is TGTGCCAGCAGTCGGGACAGCTACAATGAGCAGTTCTTC. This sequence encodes CASSRDSYNEQFF.